One and the same sample provided the 10 T cell receptor beta chains below, sequenced in a study of shared clonotypes between healthy human individuals. Generated by immunoSEQ multiplex PCR, the TCRdb table keeps only in-frame clones and is missing some. The sample shows millions of clones, 85% to 95% of them seen only once. The sequenced sample was naive CD4+ T cells sorted from blood. Subset meaning: CD45RA+ positively selected. The origin of the receptors is a man aged 18 to 29 in good health.

The chain links TRBV29-1 to TRBJ2-4; D remains unclear. This CDR3 spans 12 amino acids. V was shortened by 3 bases and J by 9 bases, with 12 bases between the two germline ends. CDR1 and CDR2 (germline): SQVTM, ANQGSEA. CDR3 DNA: TGCAGCGTTGAGCGTTCTGGTAGCATTCAGTACTTC. Translation: CSVERSGSIQYF.

The chain couples TRBV19 to TRBJ2-7; TRBD1 aligns across 8 bases. The germline V gene has CDR1 LNHDA and CDR2 SQIVND (reference sequence). CDR3 length equals 15 residues. The V segment lost 3 bases and the J segment 4 bases; nucleotides outside the gene matches: 8. DNA for the CDR3: TGTGCCAGTAGTATTATGGGACAGGTCTCATACGAGCAGTACTTC. Its protein product is CASSIMGQVSYEQYF.

The chain carries TRBV11-3 and TRBJ2-5, with 10 bases that match TRBD2. This CDR3 spans 15 amino acids. Germline CDR1 reads SGHNT; CDR2 reads YENEEA. Losses at the gene ends were 5 bases for V and 2 bases for J; bases not matched to a gene: 5. The CDR3 sequence is CASSRKRGGQETQYF. The CDR3 DNA reads TGTGCCAGCAGCAGAAAGCGGGGGGGTCAAGAGACCCAGTACTTC. The entire variable domain, with the rest obtained from reference TRBV11-3 and TRBJ2-5, is as follows: EAGVVQSPRYKIIEKKQPVAFWCNPISGHNTLYWYLQNLGQGPELLIRYENEEAVDDSQLPKDRFSAERLKGVDSTLKIQPAELGDSAVYLCASSRKRGGQETQYFGPGTRLLVL.

V gene TRBV5-1 combines with J gene TRBJ2-1; TRBD2 agrees at 10 bases. CDR1 is SGHRS, CDR2 YFSETQ, per germline. Trimming took 7 bases from V and 1 from J; bases not matched to a gene: 5. The CDR3 is 15 residues long. The CDR3 coding sequence is TGCGCCAGCCAAAGCGGGGGGGAATCCTACAATGAGCAGTTCTTC. Its translation: CASQSGGESYNEQFF.

The chain has TRBV28 and TRBJ2-5; 14 bases are a match to TRBD2. V shed 3 bases, J shed 4 bases, and the junction held 1 base outside the gene matches. The CDR3 has 15 amino acids. Germline CDR1 MDHEN, CDR2 SYDVKM. In DNA, the CDR3 is TGTGCCAGCAGTTTGACTAGCGGGGGGGTAGAGACCCAGTACTTC. This gives the protein CASSLTSGGVETQYF.

J is TRBJ2-7 and V is TRBV5-1; 9 bases line up with TRBD1. The V gene's germline CDR1 is SGHRS and CDR2 YFSETQ. The CDR3 sequence is 14 residues long. The V gene end was trimmed by 6 bases and the J gene end by 7 bases; junction bases not matched to a gene: 11. CDR3 region: CASTEKQGAGEQYF. The CDR3 DNA reads TGCGCCAGCACCGAAAAACAGGGGGCTGGGGAGCAGTACTTC. Full variable domain (rest looked up from reference TRBV5-1 and TRBJ2-7): KAGVTQTPRYLIKTRGQQVTLSCSPISGHRSVSWYQQTPGQGLQFLFEYFSETQRNKGNFPGRFSGRQFSNSRSEMNVSTLELGDSALYLCASTEKQGAGEQYFGPGTRLTVT.

The CDR3 DNA reads TGCAGCGTCCCCGGGATGGGCTATGGCTACACCTTC. Translation: CSVPGMGYGYTF. This chain uses TRBV29-1 with TRBJ1-2; D not certain. The CDR3 consists of 12 residues. Trimming took off 6 bases at V and 4 bases at J, with 12 bases between the two ends. Germline loops: CDR1 SQVTM, CDR2 ANQGSEA.

The chain combines TRBV10-3 with TRBJ2-3; D unresolved. V was trimmed by 10 bases and J by 4 bases, leaving 24 bases between them. CDR1 is ENHRY and CDR2 is SYGVKD in the germline V gene. There are 16 residues in the CDR3. CDR3 in amino acids: CASGRQQTGAADTQYF. In DNA, the CDR3 is TGTGCCAGCGGACGGCAGCAGACGGGCGCAGCAGATACGCAGTATTTT.

The chain employs TRBV19 and TRBJ1-2; D perhaps matches TRBD1 (5 bases). The CDR3 spans 15 residues. V was pared by 0 bases and J by 8 bases, with 16 bases between. Germline CDR1 is LNHDA and CDR2 is SQIVND (reference sequence). The CDR3 DNA is TGTGCCAGTAGTATAGATGTAGACAGAGTCTTGGGCTACACCTTC. Amino acid sequence: CASSIDVDRVLGYTF.

J is TRBJ1-6 and V is TRBV2; D not resolved. CDR1 and CDR2 from the germline V gene are SNHLY and FYNNEI. The CDR3 is made up of 13 amino acids. V was cut by 7 bases and J by 0 bases, with 4 bases left in between. CDR3 region: CASTVSYNSPLHF. CDR3 DNA: TGTGCCAGCACCGTCTCCTATAATTCACCCCTCCACTTT.